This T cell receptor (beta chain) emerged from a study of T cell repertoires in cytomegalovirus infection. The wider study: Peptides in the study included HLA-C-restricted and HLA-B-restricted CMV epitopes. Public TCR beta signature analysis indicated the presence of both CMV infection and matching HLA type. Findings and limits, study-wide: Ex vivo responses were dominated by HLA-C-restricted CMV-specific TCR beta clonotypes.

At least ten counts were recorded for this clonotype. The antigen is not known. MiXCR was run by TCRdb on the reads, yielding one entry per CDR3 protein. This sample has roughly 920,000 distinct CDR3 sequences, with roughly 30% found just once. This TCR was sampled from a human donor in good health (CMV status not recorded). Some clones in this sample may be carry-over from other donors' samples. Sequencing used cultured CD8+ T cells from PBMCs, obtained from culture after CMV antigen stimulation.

For the CDR3, the DNA is TGTGCCAGCAGCTTAGGGTACGGCTCTGGGGCCAACGTCCTGACTTTC. Translation gives CASSLGYGSGANVLTF. The genes are TRBV7-2 and TRBJ2-6; no clear D gene. Germline-derived CDR1 and CDR2 are SGHTA and FQGNSA. This CDR3 is built from 16 residues. V was shortened by 1 base and J by 0 bases, with 7 bases between the two germline ends.